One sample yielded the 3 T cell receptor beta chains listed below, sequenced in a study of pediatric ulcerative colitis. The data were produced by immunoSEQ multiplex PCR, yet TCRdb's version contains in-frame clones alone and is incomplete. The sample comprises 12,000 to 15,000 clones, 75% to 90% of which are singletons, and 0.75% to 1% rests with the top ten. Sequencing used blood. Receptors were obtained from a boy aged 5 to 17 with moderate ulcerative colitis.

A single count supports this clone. This CDR3 is CASSYRGQTEAFF. The CDR3 DNA reads TGTGCCAGCAGTTACCGGGGTCAGACTGAAGCTTTCTTT. The chain recombines TRBV6-5 with TRBJ1-1; D gene unclear. Trimming pared 2 bases from V and 5 bases from J, leaving 9 bases between. Germline V gene data show CDR1 as MNHEY and CDR2 as SVGAGI. CDR3 size: 13 residues.

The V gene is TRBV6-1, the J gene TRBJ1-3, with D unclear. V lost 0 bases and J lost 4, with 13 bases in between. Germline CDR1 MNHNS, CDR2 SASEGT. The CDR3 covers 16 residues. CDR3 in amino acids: CASSEAPGGGGNTIYF. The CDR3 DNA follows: TGTGCCAGCAGTGAAGCACCCGGAGGAGGCGGAAACACCATATATTTT.

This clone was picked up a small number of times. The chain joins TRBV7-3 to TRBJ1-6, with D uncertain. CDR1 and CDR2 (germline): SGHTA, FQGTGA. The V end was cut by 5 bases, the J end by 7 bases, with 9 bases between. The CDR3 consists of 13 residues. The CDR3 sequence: CASSPGPNSPLHF. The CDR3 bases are TGTGCCAGCAGCCCCGGCCCGAATTCACCCCTCCACTTT.